This T cell receptor (beta chain) was sequenced for a study of blood T cell repertoires in COVID-19. Study context: Italy, Spain and the United States were the sources of the convalescent and acute COVID-19 samples.

V gave up 6 bases and J gave up 10 bases, with 37 bases separating them. The CDR3 loop spans 20 amino acids. CDR1 is MNHEY and CDR2 is SMNVEV in the germline V gene (reference sequence). TCRdb's copy holds only in-frame clones and misses some; the assay was immunoSEQ multiplex PCR. The sample shows 140,000 to 150,000 clones, roughly 84% of them seen only once. This study enrolled people aged roughly 18 to 90 from approximately 24 US geographic areas. Participants reported their clinical history, and cohort assignment relied on those reports. This clone has just one count. The chain combines TRBV27 with TRBJ2-1; TRBD2 might be the D (6 bases). The source is a woman aged 45-65 years who had been exposed to COVID-19. Sequenced input: PBMCs or T cells enriched from blood (not recorded which). CDR3 amino acids: CASSFYPMGRDLGVQWEQFF. The CDR3, as DNA: TGTGCCAGCAGCTTCTACCCAATGGGGCGGGACCTCGGGGTACAATGGGAGCAGTTCTTC.